Shown below are 5 T cell receptor beta chains from a single sample sequenced in a study of beta chain features in type 1 diabetes. As every portion of the isolated RNA was reverse transcribed, the sequencing read expressed TCRB transcripts. Repertoires were generated with immunoSEQ multiplex PCR, while TCRdb's copy carries only in-frame clones and drops some. The data contain about 210,000 clones, around 9.9% of them seen just once; the ten biggest clones take up 1% to 1.5%. Material for sequencing was central memory CD4+ T cells from blood. The receptor set was obtained from a man aged 18 to 29 in good health.

This clone was found a few times. The chain joins TRBV7-2 to TRBJ2-1; D may be TRBD2 (5 bases). This CDR3 comprises 13 residues. Germline V gene sequence: CDR1 SGHTA, CDR2 FQGNSA. V dropped 3 bases and J dropped 9 bases, with 12 bases sitting between them. The CDR3 loop reads CASSFGRTGEQFF. The CDR3 bases are TGTGCCAGCAGCTTTGGACGGACTGGTGAGCAGTTCTTC.

This clone was observed many times. This same CDR3 is encoded by further DNA sequences in the sample. The genes are TRBV9 and TRBJ1-1; no firm D call. Trimming pared 0 bases from V and 3 bases from J, leaving 6 bases between. Germline-derived CDR1 and CDR2 are SGDLS and YYNGEE. This CDR3 comprises 13 residues. In DNA, the CDR3 is TGTGCCAGCAGCGTAGTGGGAGACACTGAAGCTTTCTTT. Its translation is CASSVVGDTEAFF.

This clone was counted a few times. The chain is built from TRBV18 and TRBJ2-7; 9 nucleotides align to TRBD1. Trimming cost V 6 bases and J 6 bases; bases outside gene matches: 9. The CDR3 is 14 amino acids. Per the germline V gene, CDR1 is KGHSH and CDR2 is LQKENI. Here the CDR3 reads CASSPGQGVGEQYF. The CDR3 DNA follows: TGTGCCAGCTCGCCGGGACAGGGTGTTGGCGAGCAGTACTTC.

This clone was picked up a small number of times. This chain joins TRBV10-3 and TRBJ2-1; 7 bases map to TRBD2. Germline V CDR1 and CDR2: ENHRY, SYGVKD. The CDR3 spans 15 residues. With 4 bases clipped from V and 5 bases from J, the junction kept 8 bases outside the gene matches. In DNA, the CDR3 is TGTGCCATCAGTGCTCGCCAGCGGGATAACAATGAGCAGTTCTTC. This encodes CAISARQRDNNEQFF.

This clone was counted ten times or more. This chain connects TRBV14 to TRBJ2-7; D remains unclear. CDR3 size: 14 residues. Germline lookup yields CDR1 SGHDN and CDR2 FVKESK. V was pared by 0 bases and J by 3 bases, with 9 bases between. In nucleotides, the CDR3 is TGTGCCAGCAGCCAAGATTGGGCAGGCTACGAGCAGTACTTC. Translating gives CASSQDWAGYEQYF.